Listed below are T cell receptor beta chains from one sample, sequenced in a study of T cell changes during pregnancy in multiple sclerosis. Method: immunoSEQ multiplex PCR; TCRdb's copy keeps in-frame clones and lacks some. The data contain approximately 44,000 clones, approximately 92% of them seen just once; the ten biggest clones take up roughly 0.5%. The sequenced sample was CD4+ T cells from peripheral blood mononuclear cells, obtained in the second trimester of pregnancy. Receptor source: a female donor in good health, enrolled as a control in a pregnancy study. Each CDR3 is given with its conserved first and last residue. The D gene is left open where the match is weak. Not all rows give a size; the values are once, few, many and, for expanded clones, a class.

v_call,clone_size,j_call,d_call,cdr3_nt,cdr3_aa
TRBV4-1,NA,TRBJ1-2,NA,TGCGCCAGCAGCCAAGATTGGGGGGGGAATGGCTACACCTTC,CASSQDWGGNGYTF
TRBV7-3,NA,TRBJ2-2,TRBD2,TGTGCCAGCAGCTCGCCTAGCGGTGGAGCCGGGGAGCTGTTTTTT,CASSSPSGGAGELFF
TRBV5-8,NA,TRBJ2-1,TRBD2,TGTGCCAGCAGCTTGCGACTAGCGGGGAGGAATGAGCAGTTCTTC,CASSLRLAGRNEQFF
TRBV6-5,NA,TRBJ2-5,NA,TGTGCCAGCAGTTACGACAGGCGATTGGGAGAGACCCAGTACTTC,CASSYDRRLGETQYF
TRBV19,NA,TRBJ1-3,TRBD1,TGTGCCAGTAGTAGGGGACAGATAAACACCATATATTTT,CASSRGQINTIYF
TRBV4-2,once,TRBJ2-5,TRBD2,TGTGCCAGCAGCCAAGATCCGGGGACTAGCGCCTTCCAAGAGACCCAGTACTTC,CASSQDPGTSAFQETQYF
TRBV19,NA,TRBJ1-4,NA,TGTGCCAGTAGTATACCCGACAGGAGAAATGAAAAACTGTTTTTT,CASSIPDRRNEKLFF
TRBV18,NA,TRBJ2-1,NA,TGTGCCAGCTCACCAATGCCCGGGGATGAGCAGTTCTTC,CASSPMPGDEQFF
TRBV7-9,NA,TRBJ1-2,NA,TGTGCCAGCAGCTTATCAAGGGGTGGAGAATATGGCTACACCTTC,CASSLSRGGEYGYTF
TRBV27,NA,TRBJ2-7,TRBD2,TGTGCCAGCAGTTTATCGGCGCTAGCGGTGGGAGGGCAGTACTTC,CASSLSALAVGGQYF
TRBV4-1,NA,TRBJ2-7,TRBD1,TGCGCCAGCAGCACCCGGACAGGGGACGAGCAGTACTTC,CASSTRTGDEQYF
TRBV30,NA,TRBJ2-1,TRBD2,TGTGCCTGGAGTGGCGGGACTAGCGGGAGCAGCTCCTACAATGAGCAGTTCTTC,CAWSGGTSGSSSYNEQFF
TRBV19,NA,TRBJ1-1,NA,TGTGCCAGTAGTGTACGGGGTACTGAAGCTTTCTTT,CASSVRGTEAFF
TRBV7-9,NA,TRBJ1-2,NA,TGTGCCAGCAGCCCCTACTCAGGGCAAGGCTACACCTTC,CASSPYSGQGYTF
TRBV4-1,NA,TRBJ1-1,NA,TGCGCCAGCAGCCATCCAGCAGGGGTAGCTTTCTTT,CASSHPAGVAFF
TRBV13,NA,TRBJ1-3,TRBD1,TGTGCCAGCAGCCCCGCCCGGACAGGGGTGACTTTTCGGGGATCTGGAAACACCATATATTTT,CASSPARTGVTFRGSGNTIYF
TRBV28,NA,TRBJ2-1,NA,TGTGCCAGCAGTTTATACAGCACCAATGAGCAGTTCTTC,CASSLYSTNEQFF
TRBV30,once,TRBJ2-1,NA,TGTGCCTGGAGTGGATCGTTTTACGGGGGGCCCCGCAATGAGCAGTTCTTC,CAWSGSFYGGPRNEQFF
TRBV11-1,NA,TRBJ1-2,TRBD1,TGTGCCAGCAGCTCGGGACAGACCTATGGCTACACCTTC,CASSSGQTYGYTF
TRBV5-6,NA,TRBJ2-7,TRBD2,TGTGCCAGCAGCTCACTAGCGCGGAGCTCCTACGAGCAGTACTTC,CASSSLARSSYEQYF
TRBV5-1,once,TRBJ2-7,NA,TGCGCCAGCAGCTTGGTCTCCCTGGACAGCTCCTACGAGCAGTACTTC,CASSLVSLDSSYEQYF
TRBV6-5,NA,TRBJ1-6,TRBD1,TGTGCCAGCAGTTACGGTGGACAGGGGAATTCACCCCTCCACTTT,CASSYGGQGNSPLHF
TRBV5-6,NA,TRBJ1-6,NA,TGTGCCAGCAGCCCCTGGGGGGGGCGTTCATTAGGCGCCTCACCCCTCCACTTT,CASSPWGGRSLGASPLHF